Shown below are 9 T cell receptor beta chains from a single sample sequenced in a study of shared clonotypes between healthy human individuals. Produced via immunoSEQ multiplex PCR; TCRdb's table is partial and in-frame only. This sample has 1,500,000 or so clones, with roughly 96% found just once. Sequenced: naive CD4+ T cells sorted from blood. Subset meaning: CD45RA+ positively selected. The receptors shown here come from a young man in good health.

The CDR3 sequence: CASNSKTVRETQYF. The CDR3 DNA sequence: TGTGCCAGCAACTCGAAGACAGTCCGAGAGACCCAGTACTTC. The chain uses TRBV7-9 and TRBJ2-5; possibly TRBD1 for D (5 bases). CDR3 length equals 14 residues. Germline CDR1 is SEHNR and CDR2 is FQNEAQ (reference sequence). Trimming left V 7 bases short and J 4 bases short, with 16 bases between. The whole variable domain, remainder taken from reference TRBV7-9 and TRBJ2-5, is DTGVSQNPRHKITKRGQNVTFRCDPISEHNRLYWYRQTLGQGPEFLTYFQNEAQLEKSRLLSDRFSAERPKGSFSTLEIQRTEQGDSAMYLCASNSKTVRETQYFGPGTRLLVL.

CDR3 DNA: TGTGCCAGCAGCTTAGGGCGGGAGGGGGCAGATACGCAGTATTTT. It is translated as CASSLGREGADTQYF. V is TRBV11-3 and J is TRBJ2-3; 9 bases map to TRBD2. Germline lookup yields CDR1 SGHNT and CDR2 YENEEA. Trimming took 1 base from V and 4 from J; bases not matched to a gene: 3. CDR3 length: 15 residues. The full variable domain, in which reference TRBV11-3 and TRBJ2-3 provide the parts outside the CDR3, is EAGVVQSPRYKIIEKKQPVAFWCNPISGHNTLYWYLQNLGQGPELLIRYENEEAVDDSQLPKDRFSAERLKGVDSTLKIQPAELGDSAVYLCASSLGREGADTQYFGPGTRLTVL.

The chain is built from TRBV5-4 and TRBJ2-1; D is unresolved. V shed 1 base and J shed 9 bases, with 14 bases lying between them. CDR1 is SGHNT and CDR2 is YYREEE in the germline V gene (reference sequence). The CDR3 sequence is 14 residues long. CDR3 in amino acids: CASSLNTGSGEQFF. The DNA of the CDR3 is TGTGCCAGCAGCTTGAATACCGGCTCCGGTGAGCAGTTCTTC.

The CDR3 loop reads CASSWDRNQPQHF. The CDR3 coding sequence is TGTGCCAGCAGCTGGGACAGAAATCAGCCCCAGCATTTT. The chain couples TRBV11-2 to TRBJ1-5; the match to TRBD1 covers 7 bases. V was clipped by 4 bases and J by 4 bases; unmatched bases: 1. Germline values: CDR1 SGHAT, CDR2 FQNNGV. The CDR3 length is 13 residues.

As for this clone: Other nucleotide sequences in the sample specify the same CDR3. The V gene is TRBV5-1, the J gene TRBJ2-1; possibly TRBD2 for D (5 bases). This CDR3 spans 15 amino acids. V gave up 2 bases and J gave up 1 base, with 10 bases separating them. Germline V lookup: CDR1 SGHRS, CDR2 YFSETQ. The CDR3 is CASSLGLVSYNEQFF. CDR3 sequence (DNA): TGCGCCAGCAGCTTAGGACTGGTTTCCTACAATGAGCAGTTCTTC.

The V and J genes are TRBV12-5 and TRBJ2-2, with TRBD2 matching over 14 bases. Germline trimming cut 3 bases from V and 4 bases from J; bases unmatched to any gene: 10. In germline, CDR1 is LGHNT, CDR2 FRNRAP. The CDR3 has 19 amino acids. The CDR3 loop reads CASGFPTGTSGSSTGELFF. For the CDR3, the DNA is TGTGCTAGTGGTTTCCCCACCGGGACTAGCGGGAGTAGCACCGGGGAGCTGTTTTTT.

The CDR3 sequence: CASSLGLAGVSAYNEQFF. The CDR3 DNA reads TGCGCCAGCAGCTTGGGACTAGCGGGAGTTTCGGCCTACAATGAGCAGTTCTTC. This sequence joins TRBV5-1 and TRBJ2-1; 12 bases are shared with TRBD2. Germline V CDR1 and CDR2: SGHRS, YFSETQ. The CDR3 has 18 residues. The junction had 6 bases not matched to a gene; V was cut back by 0 bases and J by 2 bases.

This rearrangement joins TRBV10-3 to TRBJ2-1, with 7 bases fitting TRBD2. The germline V gene encodes CDR1 ENHRY and CDR2 SYGVKD. The CDR3 contains 15 residues. V trimming: 4 bases; J trimming: 0 bases; junction bases outside the gene matches: 3. The CDR3: CAISGGTNSYNEQFF. CDR3 coding DNA: TGTGCCATCAGTGGGGGGACTAACTCCTACAATGAGCAGTTCTTC.

The J gene is TRBJ2-7, the V gene TRBV6-6, with D perhaps TRBD1 (6 bases). Germline CDR1 MNHNY, CDR2 SVGAGI (reference sequence). The CDR3 has 13 residues. Between the trimmed V and J ends, which lost 6 bases and 0 bases, there was a span of 9 bases. CDR3 DNA sequence: TGTGCCAGCAGGGACAGCAGCTCCTACGAGCAGTACTTC. It translates to CASRDSSSYEQYF.